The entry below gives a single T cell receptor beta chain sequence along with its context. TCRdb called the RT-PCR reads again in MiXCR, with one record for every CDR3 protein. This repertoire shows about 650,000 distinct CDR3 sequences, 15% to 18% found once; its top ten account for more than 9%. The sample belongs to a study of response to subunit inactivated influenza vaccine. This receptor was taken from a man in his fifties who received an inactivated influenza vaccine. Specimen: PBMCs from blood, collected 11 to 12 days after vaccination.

The CDR3 here is CSVVREGLGTQYF. The CDR3 region has the DNA TGCAGCGTTGTCCGGGAGGGCCTCGGTACGCAGTATTTT. The chain combines TRBV29-1 with TRBJ2-3, with 8 bases lining up with TRBD2. The V segment lost 4 bases and the J segment 8 bases; nucleotides outside the gene matches: 8. In germline, CDR1 is SQVTM, CDR2 ANQGSEA. This CDR3 has 13 amino acids.